This T cell receptor (beta chain) is drawn from a study of identical twins. Study findings and constraints: The more abundant beta clonotypes in cord blood had fewer insertions, and memory repertoires did not show this. The authors drew conclusions from cross-sectional statistical analysis rather than following the same donors. One should note that invariant MAIT and iNKT cells could partly confound zero-insertion analyses.

All donors were healthy Caucasians. Turning to this clonotype: No antigen is known for it.

V gave up 0 bases and J gave up 5 bases, with 8 bases separating them. CDR3 size: 14 residues. In germline, CDR1 is ENHRY, CDR2 SYGVKD. Using its own MiXCR run on the 5' RACE reads, TCRdb lists one record per CDR3 protein. Among some 1,600,000 distinct CDR3 sequences listed, more than 30% were seen once. The chain employs TRBV10-3 and TRBJ1-5; D perhaps matches TRBD1 (5 bases). The sequence was obtained from a newborn girl in good health. Sequenced input: cord blood. The DNA of the CDR3 is TGTGCCATCAGTGAGTCGAGGGGCGATCAGCCCCAGCATTTT. Translation: CAISESRGDQPQHF.